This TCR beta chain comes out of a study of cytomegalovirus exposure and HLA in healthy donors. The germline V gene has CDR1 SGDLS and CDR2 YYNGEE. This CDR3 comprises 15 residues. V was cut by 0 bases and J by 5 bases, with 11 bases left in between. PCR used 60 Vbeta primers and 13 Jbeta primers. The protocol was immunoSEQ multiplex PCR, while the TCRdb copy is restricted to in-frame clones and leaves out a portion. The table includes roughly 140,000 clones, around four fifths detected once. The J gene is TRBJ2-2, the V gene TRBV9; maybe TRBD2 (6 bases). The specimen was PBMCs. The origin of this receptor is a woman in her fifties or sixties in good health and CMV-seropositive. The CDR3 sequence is CASSVDGGGTGELFF. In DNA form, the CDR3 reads TGTGCCAGCAGCGTAGACGGAGGAGGGACCGGGGAGCTGTTTTTT. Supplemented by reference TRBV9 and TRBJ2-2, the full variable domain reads DSGVTQTPKHLITATGQRVTLRCSPRSGDLSVYWYQQSLDQGLQFLIQYYNGEERAKGNILERFSAQQFPDLHSELNLSSLELGDSALYFCASSVDGGGTGELFFGEGSRLTVL.